This T cell receptor beta chain was observed in a study of T cell changes during pregnancy in multiple sclerosis. The table came from immunoSEQ multiplex PCR; TCRdb's copy has only in-frame clones and leaves some out. The sample shows about 80,000 clones, about 91% of them seen only once. Germline CDR1 is SGHRS and CDR2 is YFSETQ. Trimming cost V 4 bases and J 0 bases; bases outside gene matches: 12. The CDR3 consists of 18 residues. The sequence derives from a female donor with multiple sclerosis, enrolled in a pregnancy study. Sample: peripheral blood, taken before pregnancy. V usage is TRBV5-1 and J usage is TRBJ2-1; 8 nucleotides line up with TRBD2. In nucleotides, the CDR3 is TGCGCCAGCAGCACTCGCGCGAAAAGCGGGAGCTCCTACAATGAGCAGTTCTTC. Its protein product is CASSTRAKSGSSYNEQFF.